This TCR beta chain was retrieved from a study of control samples from healthy donors and cancer patients. Here immunoSEQ multiplex PCR was the method, and the copy in TCRdb shows in-frame clones only, minus some. The sample consists of around 110,000 clones, 85% to 90% of them appearing once. Germline V CDR1 and CDR2: MGHRA, YSYEKL. J gave up 9 bases and V 0 bases, and 9 bases lay outside the gene matches. The CDR3 contains 16 residues. The chain employs TRBV4-1 and TRBJ2-1; 9 bases agree with TRBD2. The origin of this receptor is a woman in her 70s in good health. Sequencing was done on a sample of blood. CDR3 protein: CASSQETRGGLGEQFF. The CDR3 region has the DNA TGCGCCAGCAGCCAAGAAACGCGGGGGGGATTAGGTGAGCAGTTCTTC.